Below, 4 T cell receptor beta chains from the same sample are listed, as sequenced in a study of blood T cell repertoires in COVID-19. The method was immunoSEQ multiplex PCR; TCRdb's version includes in-frame clones alone and lacks a portion of them. The sample holds approximately 200,000 clones, 84% seen once. Sequencing was performed on peripheral blood. These receptors came from a woman aged 25-40 years who had recovered from COVID-19.

CDR3 in amino acids: CASSPWTGGTDTQYF. The CDR3 region has the DNA TGTGCCAGCAGTCCTTGGACAGGGGGAACAGATACGCAGTATTTT. V is TRBV27 and J is TRBJ2-3; 10 nucleotides match TRBD1. Germline V gene data show CDR1 as MNHEY and CDR2 as SMNVEV (reference sequence). J lost 3 bases, V lost 5 bases, and 5 bases had no gene match. This CDR3 spans 15 amino acids.

This clone is a singleton in its sample. The rearrangement joins TRBV14 to TRBJ1-6; tentative D call: TRBD1 (5 bases). With 4 bases removed from V and 9 bases from J, the gap between germline ends came to 13 bases. The germline gives CDR1 SGHDN, CDR2 FVKESK. The CDR3 consists of 14 residues. The CDR3 reads CASSPYGGASPLHF. The CDR3, as DNA: TGTGCCAGCAGCCCTTATGGAGGGGCTTCACCCCTCCACTTT.

The chain combines TRBV6-1 with TRBJ2-1, with 10 bases aligning to TRBD2. J gave up 10 bases and V 2 bases, and 2 bases lay outside the gene matches. This CDR3 has 13 amino acids. CDR1 MNHNS and CDR2 SASEGT come from the germline V gene. This chain's CDR3 is CASSETSGTEQFF. Written as DNA, the CDR3 is TGTGCCAGCAGTGAAACTAGCGGGACCGAGCAGTTCTTC.

The chain joins TRBV2 to TRBJ2-5; D is ambiguous. V was cut by 3 bases and J by 5 bases, with 10 bases left in between. The germline V gene encodes CDR1 SNHLY and CDR2 FYNNEI. This CDR3 region has 13 residues. The DNA for the CDR3 is TGTGCCAGCAGTGAGAGGTGGAGCGAGACCCAGTACTTC. It translates to CASSERWSETQYF.